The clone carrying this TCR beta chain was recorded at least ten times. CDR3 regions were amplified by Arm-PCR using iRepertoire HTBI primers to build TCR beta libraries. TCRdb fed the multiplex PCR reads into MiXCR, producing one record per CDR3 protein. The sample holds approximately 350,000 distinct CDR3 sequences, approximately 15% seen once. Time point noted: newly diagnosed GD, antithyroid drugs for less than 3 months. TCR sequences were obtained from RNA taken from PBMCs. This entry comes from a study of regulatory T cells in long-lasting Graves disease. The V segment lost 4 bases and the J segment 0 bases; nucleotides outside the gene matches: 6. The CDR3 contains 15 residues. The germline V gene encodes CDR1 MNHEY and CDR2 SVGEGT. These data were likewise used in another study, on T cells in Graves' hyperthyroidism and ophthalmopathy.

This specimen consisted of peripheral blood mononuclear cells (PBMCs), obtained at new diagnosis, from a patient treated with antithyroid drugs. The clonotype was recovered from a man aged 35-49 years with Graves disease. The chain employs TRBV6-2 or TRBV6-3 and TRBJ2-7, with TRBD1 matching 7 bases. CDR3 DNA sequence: TGTGCCAGCAGTTGGACAGGCTCCAGCTCCTACGAGCAGTACTTC. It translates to CASSWTGSSSYEQYF.